This T cell receptor beta chain is drawn from a study of blood T cell repertoires in COVID-19. Study background: Researchers got acute and convalescent COVID-19 samples from the United States, Italy and Spain. T cells, B-cell-depleted T cells, or PBMCs provided the cDNA or gDNA that served as material.

Per the study methods: Amplification of reference gene primers provided the estimated nucleated cell counts. Some clones are missing from TCRdb's copy, which holds only in-frame ones; the method was immunoSEQ multiplex PCR. The DNA was the basis for D and trimming; V, J and clone size are from that table. The table includes about 130,000 clones, approximately 81% detected once. The CDR3 runs 15 residues. The germline V gene encodes CDR1 SNHLY and CDR2 FYNNEI. Deletions cut 8 bases from V and 5 bases from J, with 21 bases between. The material sequenced was peripheral blood. This clonotype originated in a woman in her thirties who had recovered from COVID-19. The chain joins TRBV2 to TRBJ1-1; no clear D gene. The CDR3 loop is CASRRRGKDPTEAFF. The CDR3 coding sequence is TGTGCCAGCCGCCGACGGGGTAAAGATCCGACTGAAGCTTTCTTT. Looking up the rest from reference TRBV2 and TRBJ1-1 gives the full variable domain: EPEVTQTPSHQVTQMGQEVILRCVPISNHLYFYWYRQILGQKVEFLVSFYNNEISEKSEIFDDQFSVERPDGSNFTLKIRSTKLEDSAMYFCASRRRGKDPTEAFFGQGTRLTVV.